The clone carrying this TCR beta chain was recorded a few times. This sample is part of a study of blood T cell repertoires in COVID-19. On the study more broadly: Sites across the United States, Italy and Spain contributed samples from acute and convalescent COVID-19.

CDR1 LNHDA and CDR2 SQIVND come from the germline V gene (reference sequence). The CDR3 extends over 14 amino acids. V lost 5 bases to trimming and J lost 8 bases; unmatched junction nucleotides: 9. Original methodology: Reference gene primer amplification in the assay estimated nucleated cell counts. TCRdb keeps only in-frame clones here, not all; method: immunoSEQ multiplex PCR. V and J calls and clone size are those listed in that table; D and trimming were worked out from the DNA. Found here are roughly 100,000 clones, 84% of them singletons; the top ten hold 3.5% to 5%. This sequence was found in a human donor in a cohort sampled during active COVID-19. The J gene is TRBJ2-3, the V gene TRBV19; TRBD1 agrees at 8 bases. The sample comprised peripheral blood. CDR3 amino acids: CASSLQGVSGTQYF. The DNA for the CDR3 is TGTGCCAGTAGTTTACAGGGGGTATCAGGTACGCAGTATTTT.